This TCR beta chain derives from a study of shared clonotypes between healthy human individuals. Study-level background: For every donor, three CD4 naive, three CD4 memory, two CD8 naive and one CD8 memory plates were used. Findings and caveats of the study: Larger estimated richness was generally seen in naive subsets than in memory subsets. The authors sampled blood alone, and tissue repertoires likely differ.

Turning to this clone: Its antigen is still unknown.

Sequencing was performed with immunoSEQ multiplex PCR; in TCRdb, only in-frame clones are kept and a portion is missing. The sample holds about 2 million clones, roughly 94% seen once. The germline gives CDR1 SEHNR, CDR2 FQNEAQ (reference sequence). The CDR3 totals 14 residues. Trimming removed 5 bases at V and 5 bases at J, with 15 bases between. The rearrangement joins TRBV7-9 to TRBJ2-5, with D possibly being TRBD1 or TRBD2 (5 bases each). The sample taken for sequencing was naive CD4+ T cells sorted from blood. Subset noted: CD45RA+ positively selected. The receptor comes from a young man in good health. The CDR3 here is CASSRRDGTETQYF. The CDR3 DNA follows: TGTGCCAGCAGCCGCCGGGACGGCACGGAGACCCAGTACTTC.